The clone carrying this T cell receptor beta chain occurred a few times. Clones were read by immunoSEQ multiplex PCR, and TCRdb kept only the in-frame ones, dropping some. This sample yields some 490,000 clones, of which 70% to 85% are seen a single time; 12% belongs to the top ten. There are 16 residues in the CDR3. Germline CDR1 is SGHKS and CDR2 is YYEKEE (reference sequence). The V end was cut by 5 bases, the J end by 0 bases, with 12 bases between. These data are taken from a study of shared clonotypes between healthy human individuals. When samples were unsorted, roughly 100 million PBMCs were used for genomic DNA.

What was sequenced was PBMCs. This chain joins TRBV5-5 and TRBJ2-6; possible D gene TRBD1, 6 bases. This receptor was identified in a middle-aged woman in good health. Some clones in this sample may be carry-over from other donors' samples. The CDR3 loop reads CASRRDMGSGANVLTF. The CDR3 DNA follows: TGTGCCAGCAGAAGGGACATGGGCTCTGGGGCCAACGTCCTGACTTTC.